The T cell receptor beta chain described here comes from a study of blood T cell repertoires in COVID-19 (dated by TCRdb to 2020 to 2021). Background on the whole study: Samples covering the acute and convalescent phases of COVID-19 were provided by collaborators in the United States, Italy and Spain. The prospective study material was composed of cDNA or gDNA derived from T cells, B-cell-depleted T cells, or PBMCs. Deeply sampled blood TCRbeta repertoires from subjects exposed to, actively infected with, or recovered from COVID-19 were included in the dataset. The repertoires were released in a freely available public database intended as a resource for research on the immune response to SARS-CoV-2. Samples came from the ongoing ImmuneRACE study (first 160 participants) plus 1,254 subjects from 6 global collaborators. The sample metadata nearly always contained a de-identified subject ID, COVID-19 status, age in years and sex. Where available, HLA class I and class II types were obtained from metadata supplied by the sample provider rather than from assay-based typing. Points the paper makes about the study in general: The quantity of clinical and demographic metadata differed by source and by participant and was supplied without curation.

Whole blood was collected in K2EDTA tubes by collaborating institutions according to the institutions' own protocols. For TCRbeta analysis, collaborator samples were shipped as frozen whole blood, as isolated PBMCs, or as DNA extracted from either sample type. From a lookup of the germline V gene, CDR1 and CDR2 are SGHTA and FQGNSA. The CDR3, cysteine through phenylalanine, is 16 amino acids long. Of all the DNA, just the CDR3 is kept, 48 bases in frame from base 1. V loses 6 bases, J loses 0 bases, and the germline ends lie 15 bases apart. As regards this clone: What antigen it recognizes has not been identified. Within one base of it there is no much larger clone, and no base qualities were kept.

The immunoSEQ Assay, a bias-controlled multiplex PCR, was used to amplify TCRbeta CDR3 regions from genomic DNA. Under the source paper's analysis protocol: The number of nucleated cells in each sample was estimated from the amplification of reference gene primers within the assay. To quantify the absolute abundance of each unique TCRbeta CDR3 rearrangement, sequence reads were collapsed and filtered. For each sample, productive Simpson clonality was calculated by taking the square root of Simpson's diversity index across productive rearrangements. TCRdb took over this immuneACCESS table, retaining in-frame rearrangements with V and J assigned. Such tables are incomplete; in checked studies, under half of the missing clones stem from an unresolved V gene, and the remainder is unexplained. V, J and clone size derive from that table, while D and trimming were established from the DNA sequence. The sample table records roughly 250,000 clones; 65% to 90% of these occur just once. About 5.3% of the sample is held by the ten biggest clonotypes.

This chain joins TRBV7-2 to TRBJ1-5; TRBD1 is a weak D gene call, 6 bases matching. This TCR was recovered from a woman aged 80 or over with active or convalescent COVID-19. The sample comprised peripheral blood. The bases read TGTGCCAGCAGAGAGGGCCCCAGGGGTAGCAATCAGCCCCAGCATTTT. This gives the protein CASREGPRGSNQPQHF.